The clone carrying this T cell receptor (beta chain) was observed a few times. Antigen unknown. Trimming removed 2 bases at V and 8 bases at J, with 10 bases between. CDR1 MNHNY and CDR2 SVGAGI come from the germline V gene (reference sequence). CDR3 length: 13 amino acids. Researchers ran the PCR with 60 Vbeta and 13 Jbeta primers. Using immunoSEQ multiplex PCR, the repertoire was profiled, and TCRdb retains in-frame clones only, with some absent. Here the sample spans some 150,000 clones, approximately 84% being singletons. The sample is drawn from a study of cytomegalovirus exposure and HLA in healthy donors. Findings and caveats of the study: In vitro, three CMV-associated chains proved specific for CMV antigens. Later, an analysis showed that TCR beta chains associated with HLA were more clonally expanded than others that were equally common. In a later analysis, TCR beta V- and J-gene trimming was associated with a missense DCLRE1C variant.

Whereas donors were nominally healthy upon sampling, unrecorded immune exposures were probable. Sequencing was done on a sample of PBMCs. V and J are TRBV6-6 and TRBJ2-1; possibly TRBD1 for D (6 bases). The sequence was collected from a man aged 25-45 years in good health and CMV-seropositive. CDR3 in DNA: TGTGCCAGCAGTTACGCCAAGGGGGATGAGCAGTTCTTC. This gives the protein CASSYAKGDEQFF.